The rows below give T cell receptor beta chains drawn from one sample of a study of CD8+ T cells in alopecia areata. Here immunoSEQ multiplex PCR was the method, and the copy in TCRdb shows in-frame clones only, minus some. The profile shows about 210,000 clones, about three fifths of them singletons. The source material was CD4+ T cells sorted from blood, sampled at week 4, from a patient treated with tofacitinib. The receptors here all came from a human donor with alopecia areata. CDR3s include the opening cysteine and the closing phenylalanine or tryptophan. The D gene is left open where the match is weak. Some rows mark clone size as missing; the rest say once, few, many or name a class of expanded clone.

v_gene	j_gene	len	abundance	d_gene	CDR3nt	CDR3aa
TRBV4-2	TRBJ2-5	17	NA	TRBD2	TGTGCCAGCAGCCAAGATGGGACTAGCGGGCGGTCGGAGACCCAGTACTTC	CASSQDGTSGRSETQYF
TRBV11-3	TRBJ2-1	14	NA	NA	TGTGCCAGCAGCTTTGGGCTAGGTAGAGATGAGCAGTTCTTC	CASSFGLGRDEQFF
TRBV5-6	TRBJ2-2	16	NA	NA	TGTGCCAGCAGCCGAACAGGGATTGGGAACACCGGGGAGCTGTTTTTT	CASSRTGIGNTGELFF
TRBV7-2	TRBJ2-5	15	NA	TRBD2	TGTGCCAGCAGCTTTCAGCGGGGGTACCAAGAGACCCAGTACTTC	CASSFQRGYQETQYF
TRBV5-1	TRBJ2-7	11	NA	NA	TGCGCCAGCAGCGCCTCCTACGAGCAGTACTTC	CASSASYEQYF
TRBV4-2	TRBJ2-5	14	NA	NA	TGTGCCAGCAGCCAAGATTCAGGCCCAGAGACCCAGTACTTC	CASSQDSGPETQYF
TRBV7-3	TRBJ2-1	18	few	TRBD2	TGTGCCAGCAGCCAGGGGACTAGCGGGGGGCTATCCTACAATGAGCAGTTCTTC	CASSQGTSGGLSYNEQFF
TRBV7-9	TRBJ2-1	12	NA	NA	TGTGCCAGCAGCTTAATGGAGGGTGAGCAGTTCTTC	CASSLMEGEQFF
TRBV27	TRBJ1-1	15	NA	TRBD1	TGTGCCAGCAGTTCCCTCGGGACAGGGATTACTGAAGCTTTCTTT	CASSSLGTGITEAFF
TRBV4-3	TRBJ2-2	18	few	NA	TGCGCCAGCAGCCCAGCCAACCGCGCCAACTCGAACACCGGGGAGCTGTTTTTT	CASSPANRANSNTGELFF
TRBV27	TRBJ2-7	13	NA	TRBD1	TGTGCCAGCAGTTTAAGGGACAGCTACGAGCAGTACTTC	CASSLRDSYEQYF
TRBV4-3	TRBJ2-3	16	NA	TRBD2	TGCGCCAGCAGCCCGGCCTCTGGCGGGGGTACAGATACGCAGTATTTT	CASSPASGGGTDTQYF
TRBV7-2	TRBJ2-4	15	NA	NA	TGTGCCAGCAGCTTGAGCGGAGGGGTTAAAAACATTCAGTACTTC	CASSLSGGVKNIQYF
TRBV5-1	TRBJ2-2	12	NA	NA	TGCGCCAGCAGCCAATCTACCGGGGAGCTGTTTTTT	CASSQSTGELFF
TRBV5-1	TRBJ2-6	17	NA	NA	TGCGCCAGCAGCGAACTCGGGCGGACCTCTGGGGCCAACGTCCTGACTTTC	CASSELGRTSGANVLTF
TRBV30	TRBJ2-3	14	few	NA	TGTGCCTGGAGTGGGTCAGACAGCACAGATACGCAGTATTTT	CAWSGSDSTDTQYF
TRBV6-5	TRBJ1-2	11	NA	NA	TGTGCCAGCACCAACCGGGGTGGCTACACCTTC	CASTNRGGYTF
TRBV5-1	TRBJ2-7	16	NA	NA	TGCGCCAGCAGCTTGACGGGGGGCACGAAGACCTACGAGCAGTACTTC	CASSLTGGTKTYEQYF
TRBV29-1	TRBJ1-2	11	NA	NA	TGCAGCGACTCCAGACACTATGGCTACACCTTC	CSDSRHYGYTF
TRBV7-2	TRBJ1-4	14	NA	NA	TGTGCCAGCAGCCGCGGGGCAACTAATGAAAAACTGTTTTTT	CASSRGATNEKLFF
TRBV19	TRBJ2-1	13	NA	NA	TGTGCCAGTACAGGGAGCTCCTACAATGAGCAGTTCTTC	CASTGSSYNEQFF
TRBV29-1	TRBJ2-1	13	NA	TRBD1	TGCAGCGTTCCGAGGGGGCCGTACAATGAGCAGTTCTTC	CSVPRGPYNEQFF
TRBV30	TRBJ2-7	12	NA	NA	TGTGCCGTAAGACAGGGAGGAAACGAGCAGTACTTC	CAVRQGGNEQYF
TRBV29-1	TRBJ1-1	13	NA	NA	TGCAGCGTTGGGCAGCGACAGAACACTGAAGCTTTCTTT	CSVGQRQNTEAFF
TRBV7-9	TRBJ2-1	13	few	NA	TGTGCCAGCAGCTTAATAGGGGTCAATGAGCAGTTCTTC	CASSLIGVNEQFF
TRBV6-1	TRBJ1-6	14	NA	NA	TGTGCCAGCAGTGAAGTAACGGCTTATTCACCCCTCCACTTT	CASSEVTAYSPLHF